This T cell receptor beta chain was captured in a study of blood T cell repertoires in COVID-19. As for the study in general: PBMCs, B-cell-depleted T cells, or T cells were the source of the cDNA or gDNA that made up the material.

As concerns this clone: Other DNA sequences in this specimen translate into the identical CDR3.

Followed longitudinally, the Seattle patients had been enrolled during active infection. In the authors' workflow: Amplified reference gene primers provided the basis for estimating nucleated cell counts. Data came from immunoSEQ multiplex PCR; TCRdb stores just in-frame clones and leaves some out. V and J calls and clone size are as listed in that table; D and trimming were resolved from the DNA. The sample lists about 410,000 clones, 75% to 90% seen once, with roughly 1.6% in the top ten. This clonotype originated in a woman in her forties with COVID-19, enrolled during active disease. Sequencing was done on a sample of peripheral blood.

CDR3 residues: CASSLQGNQPQHF. CDR3 sequence (DNA): TGTGCCAGCAGTTTGCAGGGCAATCAGCCCCAGCATTTT. The genes are TRBV27 and TRBJ1-5; no clear D. The length of the CDR3 is 13 residues. Between the trimmed V and J ends, which lost 3 bases and 2 bases, there was a span of 5 bases. The germline gives CDR1 MNHEY, CDR2 SMNVEV (reference sequence).